Shown below are 18 T cell receptor beta chains from a single sample sequenced in a study of blood T cell repertoires in COVID-19. The method was immunoSEQ multiplex PCR; TCRdb's version includes in-frame clones alone and lacks a portion of them. The data contain some 160,000 clones, around 80% of them singletons. The sequencing input was peripheral blood. These receptors all stem from a woman between 45 and 60 years old with acute or convalescent COVID-19.

This clone has just one count. The chain links TRBV11-2 to TRBJ2-2; a weak D match, TRBD2 (5 bases). This CDR3 contains 14 residues. The V end lost 7 bases, the J end lost 2 bases, and 11 bases lay between the germline ends. The germline V gene has CDR1 SGHAT and CDR2 FQNNGV. The CDR3 region has the DNA TGTGCCAGCAATAACGGGGTTAACACCGGGGAGCTGTTTTTT. Amino acid sequence: CASNNGVNTGELFF.

The chain links TRBV7-2 to TRBJ2-7, with TRBD2 matching 7 bases. The ends lost 5 bases at V and 6 bases at J; junction bases unmatched: 13. This CDR3 has 15 residues. The germline gives CDR1 SGHTA, CDR2 FQGNSA. CDR3 coding DNA: TGTGCCAGCAGCCCCCCGGGTGGGGAGGGTCGCGAGCAGTACTTC. The encoded protein is CASSPPGGEGREQYF. The full variable domain, rest sourced from reference TRBV7-2 and TRBJ2-7, is GAGVSQSPSNKVTEKGKDVELRCDPISGHTALYWYRQSLGQGLEFLIYFQGNSAPDKSGLPSDRFSAERTGGSVSTLTIQRTQQEDSAVYLCASSPPGGEGREQYFGPGTRLTVT.

The rearrangement joins TRBV12-3 or TRBV12-4 to TRBJ1-3, with D tentatively TRBD1 (6 bases). The CDR3 totals 12 residues. V dropped 8 bases and J dropped 7 bases, with 12 bases sitting between them. The CDR3 spells CASDEGENTIYF. The DNA of the CDR3 is TGTGCCAGCGACGAGGGGGAGAACACCATATATTTT.

This chain connects TRBV2 to TRBJ1-1; the D gene is possibly TRBD1 (6 bases). Deletions cut 10 bases from V and 3 bases from J, with 15 bases between. Germline V gives CDR1 SNHLY, CDR2 FYNNEI. This CDR3 is 13 amino acids long. CDR3 sequence reads: CANSRQDHTEAFF. CDR3 bases: TGTGCCAACAGCCGACAGGACCACACTGAAGCTTTCTTT.

The chain is built from TRBV28 and TRBJ1-2; TRBD1 agrees at 10 bases. Germline V CDR1 and CDR2: MDHEN, SYDVKM. CDR3 size: 15 residues. Unmatched junction bases numbered 12, after V lost 6 bases and J lost 8 bases. CDR3 DNA sequence: TGTGCCAGCAGGGGCTCCGGGACAGGGGAGTTAGGCTACACCTTC. Protein sequence: CASRGSGTGELGYTF.

The CDR3 region is CASSEGGQGYNFKYGYTF. The DNA of the CDR3 is TGTGCCAGCAGTGAAGGAGGACAGGGTTATAATTTCAAGTATGGCTACACCTTC. The chain is built from TRBV2 and TRBJ1-2; 8 bases align to TRBD1. The CDR3 runs to 18 residues. The V gene's germline CDR1 is SNHLY and CDR2 FYNNEI. V shed 1 base and J 5 bases; nucleotides not matched to a gene: 15.

The chain recombines TRBV11-3 with TRBJ1-1; TRBD1 is a possible D gene (5 bases). The germline V and J ends were trimmed by 4 bases and 3 bases, with 9 bases remaining between them. The germline CDR1 and CDR2 sequences are SGHNT and YENEEA. The CDR3 has 13 amino acids. As DNA, the CDR3 is TGTGCCAGCAGCTCCCAGGGTCACACTGAAGCTTTCTTT. This gives the protein CASSSQGHTEAFF.

V is TRBV9 and J is TRBJ1-2; 8 bases line up with TRBD1. This CDR3 contains 14 residues. Per the germline V gene, CDR1 is SGDLS and CDR2 is YYNGEE. J was trimmed by 2 bases and V by 4 bases; bases with no gene match: 4. In nucleotides, the CDR3 is TGTGCCAGCAGCCCCTGGACAGGGAACTATGGCTACACCTTC. Amino acid sequence: CASSPWTGNYGYTF.

The chain is built from TRBV7-2 and TRBJ2-1; D is uncertain. Germline CDR1 reads SGHTA; CDR2 reads FQGNSA. Trimming removed 5 bases at V and 0 bases at J, with 8 bases between. The CDR3 loop spans 14 amino acids. CDR3 sequence: CASSRTVSYNEQFF. The CDR3 nucleotides are TGTGCCAGCAGCCGCACAGTCTCCTACAATGAGCAGTTCTTC. Filled out from reference TRBV7-2 and TRBJ2-1, the complete variable domain reads GAGVSQSPSNKVTEKGKDVELRCDPISGHTALYWYRQSLGQGLEFLIYFQGNSAPDKSGLPSDRFSAERTGGSVSTLTIQRTQQEDSAVYLCASSRTVSYNEQFFGPGTRLTVL.

The chain recombines TRBV28 with TRBJ1-1, with TRBD1 as a possible D gene (5 bases). Looked up from germline, CDR1 is MDHEN and CDR2 is SYDVKM. This CDR3 contains 15 residues. V gave up 8 bases and J gave up 6 bases, with 22 bases separating them. In nucleotides, the CDR3 is TGTGCCAGCGCCGATACCGCAGCAGGGTTCCCTGAAGCTTTCTTT. Protein: CASADTAAGFPEAFF.

The chain couples TRBV5-1 to TRBJ2-6, with TRBD2 matching 12 bases. With V trimmed by 0 bases and J by 2 bases, 3 bases remained unmatched. The CDR3 spans 18 residues. The V gene's germline CDR1 is SGHRS and CDR2 YFSETQ. CDR3 protein: CASSLAASGGAGANVLTF. The CDR3 DNA is TGCGCCAGCAGCTTGGCGGCTAGCGGGGGGGCTGGGGCCAACGTCCTGACTTTC. The variable domain in full, with the rest retrieved from reference TRBV5-1 and TRBJ2-6, is KAGVTQTPRYLIKTRGQQVTLSCSPISGHRSVSWYQQTPGQGLQFLFEYFSETQRNKGNFPGRFSGRQFSNSRSEMNVSTLELGDSALYLCASSLAASGGAGANVLTFGAGSRLTVL.

J is TRBJ2-3 and V is TRBV27, with D possibly matching TRBD2 (5 bases). Per germline, CDR1 MNHEY and CDR2 SMNVEV (reference sequence). V gave up 4 bases and J gave up 4 bases, with 12 bases separating them. The CDR3 is 14 residues long. The CDR3 nucleotides are TGTGCCAGCAGTTCTTCTAGCAACGCAGATACGCAGTATTTT. Protein sequence: CASSSSSNADTQYF.

The J gene is TRBJ2-2, the V gene TRBV27; D might be TRBD1 (6 bases). Germline lookup yields CDR1 MNHEY and CDR2 SMNVEV (reference sequence). V shed 4 bases and J shed 4 bases, with 7 bases lying between them. The CDR3 runs to 13 residues. The CDR3, as DNA: TGTGCCAGCAGTTCGACAGGCACCGGGGAGCTGTTTTTT. Protein: CASSSTGTGELFF.

The chain couples TRBV3-1 (or the pseudogene TRBV3-2) to TRBJ2-7, with 9 bases fitting TRBD2. Germline-derived CDR1 and CDR2 are LGHDT and YNNKEL (reference sequence). After removal of 3 bases from V and 3 bases from J, the junction contained 6 bases not matched to a gene. This CDR3 is built from 15 residues. For the CDR3, the DNA is TGTGCCAGCAGCCACGTGGCGGGGGGGCTCTACGAGCAGTACTTC. Encoded protein: CASSHVAGGLYEQYF.

This chain uses TRBV9 with TRBJ1-1; D unclear. V was cut by 0 bases and J by 11 bases, with 14 bases left in between. Germline-derived CDR1 and CDR2 are SGDLS and YYNGEE. The CDR3 runs 13 residues. The CDR3 nucleotides read TGTGCCAGCAGCGTAGTCCTCCAGGAGCGGGCTTTCTTT. Protein sequence: CASSVVLQERAFF.

The chain joins TRBV18 to TRBJ2-7; 9 nucleotides line up with TRBD1. The CDR3 contains 14 residues. After removal of 6 bases from V and 5 bases from J, the junction contained 8 bases not matched to a gene. CDR1 and CDR2 from the germline V gene are KGHSH and LQKENI. The CDR3 reads CASSPGTGSHEQYF. CDR3 nucleotides: TGTGCCAGCTCTCCCGGGACAGGGTCCCACGAGCAGTACTTC. Filled out from reference TRBV18 and TRBJ2-7, the complete variable domain reads NAGVMQNPRHLVRRRGQEARLRCSPMKGHSHVYWYRQLPEEGLKFMVYLQKENIIDESGMPKERFSAEFPKEGPSILRIQQVVRGDSAAYFCASSPGTGSHEQYFGPGTRLTVT.

The chain employs TRBV28 and TRBJ1-2, with 7 bases lining up with TRBD1. Trimming removed 2 bases from V and 2 bases from J; junction bases left unmatched: 5. Germline V gives CDR1 MDHEN, CDR2 SYDVKM. The CDR3 runs 15 residues. CDR3 in DNA: TGTGCCAGCAGTTTAGAAGGGGGCGGGAACTATGGCTACACCTTC. Translated, it gives CASSLEGGGNYGYTF.

The chain employs TRBV4-1 and TRBJ1-1, with D perhaps matching TRBD1 (6 bases). V lost 4 bases, J lost 0 bases, and 9 bases lay in between. There are 14 residues in the CDR3. Germline V gene data show CDR1 as MGHRA and CDR2 as YSYEKL. The CDR3 protein is CASSPGHLNTEAFF. The DNA of the CDR3 is TGCGCCAGCAGCCCGGGACACTTGAACACTGAAGCTTTCTTT.